Described below is a single T cell receptor beta chain sequence and its context. This sample is drawn from a study of blood T cell repertoires in COVID-19. Across the study: Sites across the United States, Italy and Spain contributed samples from acute and convalescent COVID-19. T cells, B-cell-depleted T cells, or PBMCs supplied cDNA or gDNA.

V was pared by 5 bases and J by 3 bases, with 8 bases of the junction left unmatched. The CDR3 totals 15 residues. CDR1 is LNHDA, CDR2 SQIVND, per germline (reference sequence). Generated by immunoSEQ multiplex PCR, the TCRdb table keeps only in-frame clones and is missing some. Among a few hundred thousand clones listed, roughly 90% were seen once. The chain uses TRBV19 and TRBJ2-7; TRBD1 aligns across 9 bases. The receptor was derived from a man between 18 and 29 years old who had recovered from COVID-19. Sequenced: peripheral blood. In DNA, the CDR3 is TGTGCCAGTAGTTCCCCTACGGACAGGGGCTACGAGCAGTACTTC. It specifies CASSSPTDRGYEQYF.